A selection of T cell receptor beta chains follows, all from one sample in a study of shared T cell receptors in the human thymus. TCRdb keeps only in-frame clones here, not all; method: immunoSEQ multiplex PCR. The sample has approximately 580,000 clones; approximately 78% are singletons. These data are also associated with another study on human thymus T cells.

The source material was thymocytes. The receptors were gathered from a boy under two years old with a congenital heart defect. Each CDR3 is given with its conserved first and last residue. A D gene is named only where the DNA matches it firmly. The size field is filled for only some rows; it gives once, few, many or a size class.

d_gene	abundance	v_gene	j_gene	CDR3nt	CDR3aa
TRBD1	once	TRBV6-6	TRBJ1-1	TGTGCCAGCAGTTACGGGGGACAGTTGAACACTGAAGCTTTCTTT	CASSYGGQLNTEAFF
TRBD2	-	TRBV2	TRBJ2-5	TGTGCCAGCAGTGAGGGACTAGCGGGTAAAGAGACCCAGTACTTC	CASSEGLAGKETQYF
TRBD1	once	TRBV30	TRBJ1-1	TGTGCCTGGAGATCCCACGACAGGGGGCCCAACACTGAAGCTTTCTTT	CAWRSHDRGPNTEAFF
-	-	TRBV6-4	TRBJ2-7	TGTGCCAGCGGGGAAGGACACGAGCAGTACTTC	CASGEGHEQYF
-	-	TRBV11-2	TRBJ2-5	TGTGCCAGCAGGGGGGGGACCCAGTACTTC	CASRGGTQYF
TRBD2	few	TRBV5-8	TRBJ2-1	TGTGCCAGCAGCTTGGCGGGACTAGCGACCAATGAGCAGTTCTTC	CASSLAGLATNEQFF
TRBD2	-	TRBV11-3	TRBJ2-7	TGTGCCAGCAGCTTGCTAGCGGGAGGGCAGGCCGAGCAGTACTTC	CASSLLAGGQAEQYF
TRBD1	-	TRBV10-1	TRBJ1-6	TGCGCCAGGCTTCGAGGGACAGAGCTTTCACCCCTCCACTTT	CARLRGTELSPLHF
-	-	TRBV5-1	TRBJ1-1	TGCGCCAGCCGCTCCCCCCCGGGAGAGAACACTGAAGCTTTCTTT	CASRSPPGENTEAFF
-	-	TRBV6-5	TRBJ1-1	TGTGCCAGCAGTTACTCGCGGACAATGAACACTGAAGCTTTCTTT	CASSYSRTMNTEAFF
TRBD1	-	TRBV7-2	TRBJ2-2	TGTGCCAGCAGACTCACAGGGGGCGCGGACACCGGGGAGCTGTTTTTT	CASRLTGGADTGELFF
-	-	TRBV28	TRBJ2-5	TGTGCCAGCAGAAAACACAGGGGGGGAGAGACCCAGTACTTC	CASRKHRGGETQYF
TRBD1	-	TRBV12-5	TRBJ1-1	TGTGCTAGTGGTTTGGGGGACAGGGGTCCTGTGGACACTGAAGCTTTCTTT	CASGLGDRGPVDTEAFF
TRBD1	-	TRBV7-9	TRBJ2-7	TGTGCCAGCAGCCTACGACAGGGGGACTACGAGCAGTACTTC	CASSLRQGDYEQYF
-	-	TRBV18	TRBJ1-1	TGTGCCAGCTCACCGGGACTCTCTGGAGCTTTCTTT	CASSPGLSGAFF
-	-	TRBV5-5	TRBJ2-7	TGTGCCAGCAGCCCGAATGGGGCAACCCACCACGAGCAGTACTTC	CASSPNGATHHEQYF
-	once	TRBV19	TRBJ1-5	TGTGCCAGTAGTACCTCTGTCCAGCCCCAGCATTTT	CASSTSVQPQHF
-	-	TRBV28	TRBJ2-3	TGTGCCAGCAGACTCAAGACGGGGACAGATACGCAGTATTTT	CASRLKTGTDTQYF
-	-	TRBV30	TRBJ2-1	TGTGCCTGGAGTAACTTGGGGACTCAGACAGATGAGCAGTTCTTC	CAWSNLGTQTDEQFF
-	-	TRBV14	TRBJ2-1	TGTGCCAGCAGCCTAGCTTACAATGAGCAGTTCTTC	CASSLAYNEQFF
TRBD1	-	TRBV4-1	TRBJ1-1	TGCGCCAGCAATAGACAGGGGACCCGGTCGGGGGACACTGAAGCTTTCTTT	CASNRQGTRSGDTEAFF
-	-	TRBV5-4	TRBJ2-1	TGTGCCAGCAAGGAGCGGAAAAGCTCCTACAATGAGCAGTTCTTC	CASKERKSSYNEQFF
-	-	TRBV30	TRBJ1-1	TGTGCCTGGAGTGTGGGAGGAAGGTGTACTGAAGCTTTCTTT	CAWSVGGRCTEAFF
TRBD1	few	TRBV6-1	TRBJ2-1	TGTGCCAGCCTCGGACAGGGGAATGATGAGCAGTTCTTC	CASLGQGNDEQFF
-	-	TRBV28	TRBJ2-7	TGTGCCAGCAGTTTACGATCAGTGTCGCCCTACGAGCAGTACTTC	CASSLRSVSPYEQYF
TRBD1	-	TRBV25-1	TRBJ1-1	TGTGCCAGCAGTGAAGTGGTGACAGGGATCACTGAAGCTTTCTTT	CASSEVVTGITEAFF
-	-	TRBV20-1	TRBJ1-1	TGCAGGGCCGATGAAGCTTTCTTT	CRADEAFF
-	-	TRBV27	TRBJ2-1	TGTGCCAGCAGCCCTACTGGAGGGAGTGTTCCCAATGAGCAGTTCTTC	CASSPTGGSVPNEQFF
-	-	TRBV18	TRBJ2-1	TGTGCCAGCTCACCTGGGGGCGGATTATACAATGAGCAGTTCTTC	CASSPGGGLYNEQFF
TRBD1	once	TRBV12-5	TRBJ1-4	TGTGCTAGTGGTCCCGGGGGACAGGGGCCGCCCAGTAATGAAAAACTGTTTTTT	CASGPGGQGPPSNEKLFF
-	-	TRBV5-1	TRBJ2-2	TGCGCCAGCAGCTTTCCACAGGGGGGGACCGGGGAGCTGTTTTTT	CASSFPQGGTGELFF
-	few	TRBV7-2	TRBJ2-7	TGTGCCAGCAGCTCAAACCCCTATTCCCCCTACGAGCAGTACTTC	CASSSNPYSPYEQYF
-	-	TRBV6-4	TRBJ2-2	TGTGCCAGCAGTGCCTTCGGGACAACGAACACCGGGGAGCTGTTTTTT	CASSAFGTTNTGELFF
TRBD2	-	TRBV5-1	TRBJ2-3	TGCGCCAGCAGCTTGGACCGGGAGGACTCAGATACGCAGTATTTT	CASSLDREDSDTQYF
TRBD2	-	TRBV6-5	TRBJ2-7	TGTGCCAGCAGCCCGCCTGGCGGGAGGGCCTACGAGCAGTACTTC	CASSPPGGRAYEQYF
TRBD2	-	TRBV2	TRBJ2-3	TGTGCCAGCAGAACCGGGACTAGCGTGCCAGATACGCAGTATTTT	CASRTGTSVPDTQYF
TRBD2	-	TRBV9	TRBJ2-3	TGTGCCAGCAGCGGGACTAGCGGGAGGTCTACAGATACGCAGTATTTT	CASSGTSGRSTDTQYF
TRBD1	-	TRBV4-3	TRBJ1-5	TGCGCCAGCAGCCAAGATACGGCCCCGGACAGGGGGCGGAACAATCAGCCCCAGCATTTT	CASSQDTAPDRGRNNQPQHF
TRBD1	-	TRBV4-3	TRBJ2-3	TGCGCCAGCAGCCAAGATGGGGGACAGGGGAGCACAGATACGCAGTATTTT	CASSQDGGQGSTDTQYF
TRBD2	-	TRBV18	TRBJ2-5	TGTGCCAGCTCACCGGGGATAGCGGGAGGGCCCCAAGAGACCCAGTACTTC	CASSPGIAGGPQETQYF
-	-	TRBV18	TRBJ2-7	TGTGCCAGCTCACCAGTAAGGAAAAAGGACACCGCCTACGAGCAGTACTTC	CASSPVRKKDTAYEQYF
-	-	TRBV7-9	TRBJ2-5	TGTGCCAGCAGCTTACCGGTACAAGAGACCCAGTACTTC	CASSLPVQETQYF
TRBD2	-	TRBV5-6	TRBJ2-5	TGTGCCAGCAGGTCCGGGAGGGGGGAAGAGACCCAGTACTTC	CASRSGRGEETQYF
-	-	TRBV19	TRBJ1-4	TGTGCCAGTAGCTCACCGGAAGGGGCAACTAATGAAAAACTGTTTTTT	CASSSPEGATNEKLFF
TRBD2	-	TRBV7-3	TRBJ2-1	TGTGCCAGCAGCCCAGGACTAGCGCCCTGGAATGAGCAGTTCTTC	CASSPGLAPWNEQFF
-	-	TRBV30	TRBJ1-6	TGTGCCTGGAGACAGGGCCACTCACCCCTCCACTTT	CAWRQGHSPLHF
TRBD1	once	TRBV27	TRBJ2-2	TGTGCCAGCAGTTTAGGTCGCCAGGGGGCGAACACCGGGGAGCTGTTTTTT	CASSLGRQGANTGELFF
TRBD2	-	TRBV7-9	TRBJ2-1	TGTGCCAGCAGTTCTGTAGGGACTAGCGGCGGTGACAATGAGCAGTTCTTC	CASSSVGTSGGDNEQFF
-	few	TRBV27	TRBJ2-6	TGTGCCACGCGGGGTCGGGCCAACGTCCTGACTTTC	CATRGRANVLTF
TRBD2	-	TRBV10-3	TRBJ2-3	TGTGCCATCAGTGAGCCCATCGAAGCGGGAGGCCCCGAGGATACGCAGTATTTT	CAISEPIEAGGPEDTQYF
TRBD2	-	TRBV11-3	TRBJ2-1	TGTGCCAGCAGTGATAGCGGGCGGTCCTACAATGAGCAGTTCTTC	CASSDSGRSYNEQFF
-	once	TRBV30	TRBJ2-3	TGTGCCAATGCAGGGCCCAAGGATACGCAGTATTTT	CANAGPKDTQYF
-	-	TRBV30	TRBJ1-4	TGTGCCTGGAGTGTGGGGCGGGAAAAACTGTTTTTT	CAWSVGREKLFF
-	-	TRBV4-2	TRBJ1-5	TGTGCCAGCAGCCAAAGGCTTACAGGGAGGGATCAGCCCCAGCATTTT	CASSQRLTGRDQPQHF
TRBD2	-	TRBV30	TRBJ2-1	TGTGCCTGGAGTTTTTACGGGAGGGGAACCTACAATGAGCAGTTCTTC	CAWSFYGRGTYNEQFF
TRBD2	-	TRBV4-1	TRBJ2-3	TGCGCCAGCAGCCCGTCTAGCGGGGGTAGCACAGATACGCAGTATTTT	CASSPSSGGSTDTQYF
-	-	TRBV2	TRBJ2-5	TGTGCCAGCAGTGGAGGCAGGGTGGAGACCCAGTACTTC	CASSGGRVETQYF
TRBD1	-	TRBV4-1	TRBJ1-2	TGCGCCAGCAGCCAAGCAGGGACAGGGTATTATGGCTACACCTTC	CASSQAGTGYYGYTF
-	-	TRBV9	TRBJ2-2	TGTGCCAGCAGCCCTGGAGGGGTCACCGGGGAGCTGTTTTTT	CASSPGGVTGELFF